This T cell receptor beta chain was identified in a study of shared clonotypes between healthy human individuals. Study-wide background: Used for every donor were three CD4 naive, three CD4 memory, two CD8 naive and one CD8 memory plate. Study-wide results and limits: When naive CD4 clonotypes were compared across a few donors, about 4.8% were shared. The study found lower generation probabilities in non-shared clonotypes than in those shared by all four donors. In general, naive subsets displayed greater estimated richness than memory subsets did.

CDR1 is SGHRS, CDR2 YFSETQ, per germline. V was trimmed by 0 bases and J by 5 bases, leaving 15 bases between them. This CDR3 region has 15 residues. Points on this clone: Its antigen remains unidentified.

Produced via immunoSEQ multiplex PCR; TCRdb's table is partial and in-frame only. Of about 1 million clones listed, roughly 80% are singletons. The sequencing input was memory CD4+ T cells sorted from blood. Subset reported: CD45RA-negative fraction. The TCR sequence derives from a man aged 18 to 30 in good health. V gene TRBV5-1 combines with J gene TRBJ2-7; unclear D gene. This CDR3 is CASSLGQARRHEQYF. The CDR3 bases are TGCGCCAGCAGCTTGGGGCAGGCCCGCCGCCACGAGCAGTACTTC.